Listed below are T cell receptor beta chains from one sample, sequenced in a study of cytomegalovirus exposure and HLA in healthy donors. Generated by immunoSEQ multiplex PCR, the TCRdb table keeps only in-frame clones and is missing some. The sample lists some 120,000 clones, 80% seen once, with under 3% in the top ten. Material for sequencing was PBMCs. Receptors were obtained from a man aged 25 to 40 in good health and CMV-seronegative. Both conserved end residues are part of each CDR3. The D gene is left open where the match is weak. Clone size is not always given. Where it is, it says once, few, many or a class for expanded clones.

size,D,J,V,DNA,CDR3
NA,NA,TRBJ1-5,TRBV29-1,TGCAGCGTGCGGGACAGCAATCAGCCCCAGCATTTT,CSVRDSNQPQHF
NA,NA,TRBJ2-3,TRBV5-1,TGCGCCAGCAGCTTGGCCCGGACTACCCCTAGCACAGATACGCAGTATTTT,CASSLARTTPSTDTQYF
NA,TRBD1,TRBJ1-5,TRBV5-8,TGTGCCAGCAGCCACTTGGGGACAGGGGGCCCTAATCAGCCCCAGCATTTT,CASSHLGTGGPNQPQHF
NA,TRBD1,TRBJ1-4,TRBV4-3,TGCGCCAGCAGCCAAGATTTTGGGCGGGACAGGGTGGGTAATGAAAAACTGTTTTTT,CASSQDFGRDRVGNEKLFF
once,NA,TRBJ1-2,TRBV10-2,TGCGCCAGCAGTGAAGCGAGTCCCCTCCTCTACACCTTC,CASSEASPLLYTF
NA,NA,TRBJ2-6,TRBV19,TGTGCCAGTAGTATTGTCAGGACTGGGGCCAACGTCCTGACTTTC,CASSIVRTGANVLTF
NA,TRBD2,TRBJ2-3,TRBV19,TGTGCCAGTAGTATCCTAGCGGGCACTAGCACAGATACGCAGTATTTT,CASSILAGTSTDTQYF
NA,TRBD1,TRBJ2-2,TRBV19,TGTGCCACCCGAGGGACAGGAGGAACCGGGGAGCTGTTTTTT,CATRGTGGTGELFF
few,TRBD2,TRBJ2-3,TRBV6-1,TGTGCCAGCAGTGAAGCTGGCGGGAGTGGCGCAGATACGCAGTATTTT,CASSEAGGSGADTQYF
few,TRBD2,TRBJ2-7,TRBV4-1,TGCGCCAGCAGCCAAGGGTTTCGGACTAGCGGGAGCTACGAGCAGTACTTC,CASSQGFRTSGSYEQYF
NA,TRBD2,TRBJ2-1,TRBV10-3,TGTGCCATCAGTGAGCGTCTAGCGGGAGATCTGAATGAGCAGTTCTTC,CAISERLAGDLNEQFF
NA,NA,TRBJ1-2,TRBV10-1,TGCGCCAGCAGGCGGGCCTGCGGCTACACCTTC,CASRRACGYTF
NA,TRBD2,TRBJ2-1,TRBV27,TGTGCCAGCAGTTTAACTAGCGATCCCTACAATGAGCAGTTCTTC,CASSLTSDPYNEQFF
NA,TRBD1,TRBJ2-6,TRBV28,TGTGCCAGCAGGACAGGGTTTGGGGCCAACGTCCTGACTTTC,CASRTGFGANVLTF
NA,NA,TRBJ1-2,TRBV4-1,TGCGCCAGCAGCCATGGAACAGGGTACGGCTACACCTTC,CASSHGTGYGYTF
NA,TRBD1,TRBJ1-4,TRBV7-9,TGTGCCAGCAGCTTCCTACAGGGGGCGCGTGAAAAACTGTTTTTT,CASSFLQGAREKLFF
NA,NA,TRBJ2-1,TRBV19,TGTGCCAGTAGTGGGACAGCGGGCAATGAGCAGTTCTTC,CASSGTAGNEQFF
NA,NA,TRBJ2-3,TRBV28,TGTGCCAGCAGTTTGGCCCAGAATCTAGATACGCAGTATTTT,CASSLAQNLDTQYF
NA,NA,TRBJ2-7,TRBV29-1,TGCTGCGTGTCGGACACGAACTACGAGCAGTACTTC,CCVSDTNYEQYF
NA,NA,TRBJ2-7,TRBV19,TGTGCCAGTAGTATAGATTCTCTGGCGGGCTACGAGCAGTACTTC,CASSIDSLAGYEQYF
NA,NA,TRBJ1-1,TRBV28,TGTGCCAGCACTCGGGGTGCAGTTGTTGGGACTGAAGCTTTCTTT,CASTRGAVVGTEAFF
NA,TRBD1,TRBJ1-1,TRBV7-9,TGTGCCAGCAGCGCCGGACAGGGGGCGAACACTGAAGCTTTCTTT,CASSAGQGANTEAFF
NA,NA,TRBJ2-1,TRBV7-9,TGTGCCAGCAGCAAGAGTATCCATGAGCAGTTCTTC,CASSKSIHEQFF
few,TRBD1,TRBJ2-7,TRBV10-2,TGCGCCAGCAGGATACCGGGACAGTCTTCCTACGAGCAGTACTTC,CASRIPGQSSYEQYF
NA,NA,TRBJ1-2,TRBV6-1,TGTGCCAGCAGTGAAGCGGGGGGGGCGGGCACCTTC,CASSEAGGAGTF
NA,TRBD2,TRBJ2-1,TRBV5-6,TGTGCCAGCAGTTACGCCGGGACTAGCGTGTACAATGAGCAGTTCTTC,CASSYAGTSVYNEQFF
once,NA,TRBJ2-7,TRBV21-1,TGTGCCAGCATCCAACAGGGGCCCTCCTACGAGCAGTACTTC,CASIQQGPSYEQYF
NA,TRBD1,TRBJ1-4,TRBV15,TGTGCCACCATAGGGGGCCTATCGACTAATGAAAAACTGTTTTTT,CATIGGLSTNEKLFF
NA,NA,TRBJ2-7,TRBV6-6,TGTGCCAGCAGACCAGGGTTACTTTCCTACGAGCAGTACTTC,CASRPGLLSYEQYF
NA,NA,TRBJ2-2,TRBV10-3,TGTGCCATCAGGGCCTCGCCCGGGCGGGAAAACACCGGGGAGCTGTTTTTT,CAIRASPGRENTGELFF
NA,NA,TRBJ1-5,TRBV28,TGTGCCAGCAGTTTACGGGTTCCGAATCAGCCCCAGCATTTT,CASSLRVPNQPQHF
NA,NA,TRBJ1-2,TRBV4-2,TGTGCCAGCAGCCCCACCTTGAACTCCGGTAACTATGGCTACACCTTC,CASSPTLNSGNYGYTF
NA,NA,TRBJ2-5,TRBV28,TGTGCCAGCGGAGGACAGTTCCAAGAGACCCAGTACTTC,CASGGQFQETQYF
NA,TRBD2,TRBJ2-7,TRBV10-1,TGCGCCAGCAGTGCTAGCGGCTCAGACTACGAGCAGTACTTC,CASSASGSDYEQYF
NA,NA,TRBJ1-1,TRBV27,TGTGCCAGCAGTTTAAGCAGGGTGATGAACACTGAAGCTTTCTTT,CASSLSRVMNTEAFF
NA,TRBD2,TRBJ2-2,TRBV11-2,TGTGCCAGCAGCCCGAATATAGCGGGAGTCGGCACCGGGGAGCTGTTTTTT,CASSPNIAGVGTGELFF
NA,NA,TRBJ1-5,TRBV7-8,TGTGCCAGCAGCTTAGTCGGACAGTCGCTGATTCAGCCCCAGCATTTT,CASSLVGQSLIQPQHF
NA,NA,TRBJ2-7,TRBV4-2,TGTGCCAGCAGCCAAGACGAGATGTCTGCTTACGGAGACGAGCAGTACTTC,CASSQDEMSAYGDEQYF
NA,NA,TRBJ2-6,TRBV30,TGTGCCTCCGCTGAGGACTCTGGGGCCAACGTCCTGACTTTC,CASAEDSGANVLTF
NA,TRBD2,TRBJ2-7,TRBV19,TGTGCCAGTAGTATGGGGACTAGCGGGAGGTTCCACGAGCAGTACTTC,CASSMGTSGRFHEQYF
NA,NA,TRBJ1-2,TRBV11-3,TGTGCCAGCAGCTTAGAGTATCTGCAGGGGAACTATGGCTACACCTTC,CASSLEYLQGNYGYTF
NA,NA,TRBJ2-4,TRBV28,TGTGCCAGCAGTTTATTAGACAGTGGGAAAAACATTCAGTACTTC,CASSLLDSGKNIQYF
NA,TRBD1,TRBJ1-2,TRBV11-2,TGTGCCAGCAGTCGACATGGGACAGGGAGCGGCTACACCTTC,CASSRHGTGSGYTF
NA,NA,TRBJ2-7,TRBV7-9,TGTGCCAGCAGCTTAGCGCGGAGCTCCTACGAGCAGTACTTC,CASSLARSSYEQYF
NA,NA,TRBJ2-7,TRBV6-5,TGTGCCAGCAGTTACTCGAGCGACTACGAGCAGTACTTC,CASSYSSDYEQYF
NA,NA,TRBJ2-5,TRBV7-9,TGTGCCAGCAGCTTAGCGCCCGAAGCAGAGGGCTGGGAGACCCAGTACTTC,CASSLAPEAEGWETQYF
NA,TRBD1,TRBJ1-2,TRBV9,TGTGCCAGCAGCGCACGGACAGGGAACTATGGCTACCCCTTC,CASSARTGNYGYPF
NA,NA,TRBJ2-5,TRBV9,TGTGCCAGCAGCATAACCCAGAACCCGGAGACCCAGTACTTC,CASSITQNPETQYF
NA,TRBD2,TRBJ2-2,TRBV27,TGTGCCAGCACCTGGGGGGGACCGAACACCGGGGAGCTGTTTTTT,CASTWGGPNTGELFF